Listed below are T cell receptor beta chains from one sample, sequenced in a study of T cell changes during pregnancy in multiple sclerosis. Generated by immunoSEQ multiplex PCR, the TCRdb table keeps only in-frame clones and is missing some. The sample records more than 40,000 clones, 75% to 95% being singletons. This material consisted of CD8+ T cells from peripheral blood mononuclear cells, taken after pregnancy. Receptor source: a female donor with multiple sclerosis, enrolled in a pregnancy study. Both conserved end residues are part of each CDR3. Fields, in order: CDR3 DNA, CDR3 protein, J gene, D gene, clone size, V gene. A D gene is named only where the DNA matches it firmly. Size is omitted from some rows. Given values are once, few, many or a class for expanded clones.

TGTGCCAGCAGCTTAGCAGGCAGGGAAGAAAAACTGTTTTTT | CASSLAGREEKLFF | TRBJ1-4 | - | - | TRBV7-6
TGTGCCAGCAGCTCCAGGGGTATGAACACTGAAGCTTTCTTT | CASSSRGMNTEAFF | TRBJ1-1 | - | - | TRBV7-9
TGTGCCAGCAGAATTCCATCCTACAATGAGCAGTTCTTC | CASRIPSYNEQFF | TRBJ2-1 | - | - | TRBV7-9
TGCGCCACCTATTCCGGGACAGGGGTGAATGGCTACACCTTC | CATYSGTGVNGYTF | TRBJ1-2 | TRBD1 | - | TRBV5-1
TGTGCCAGCAGCCTCACACCGGGACTACCCGATGAGCAGTTCTTC | CASSLTPGLPDEQFF | TRBJ2-1 | TRBD2 | - | TRBV7-9
TGCGCCAGCAGCCAAGTTGGGACAGGGACCACTGAAGCTTTCTTT | CASSQVGTGTTEAFF | TRBJ1-1 | TRBD1 | - | TRBV4-1
TGTGCCTGGAAAGGACTAGCGGCGGAGGGCTACACCTTC | CAWKGLAAEGYTF | TRBJ1-2 | - | few | TRBV30
TGTGCCAGCAGCTTACGTCTAGCGGGGGGGCCGAGTAACTATGAGCAGTTCTTC | CASSLRLAGGPSNYEQFF | TRBJ2-1 | TRBD2 | - | TRBV9
TGTGCCAGCAGCCAGACAGAGCACTATGGCTACACCTTC | CASSQTEHYGYTF | TRBJ1-2 | - | once | TRBV11-2
TGTGCCAGCAGCTTCGGACAGGGCCCTACTGAAGCTTTCTTT | CASSFGQGPTEAFF | TRBJ1-1 | TRBD1 | - | TRBV5-8
TGCGCCAGCAGCCAAGGGGGGACAGGGGGCTCGAAAGAGACCCAGTACTTC | CASSQGGTGGSKETQYF | TRBJ2-5 | TRBD1 | - | TRBV4-1
TGTGCCAGCAGTTTGGGGGGTGGTAGTCAGCCCCAGCATTTT | CASSLGGGSQPQHF | TRBJ1-5 | - | - | TRBV27
TGTGCCAGCAGCGTAGCTGGAGGGGCCGGGGAGACCCAGTACTTC | CASSVAGGAGETQYF | TRBJ2-5 | - | - | TRBV9
TGTGCCAGCAGCTCCGGGACTAGCGGGTCCTTAGAGCAGTACTTC | CASSSGTSGSLEQYF | TRBJ2-7 | TRBD2 | - | TRBV7-9
TGTGCCAGTAGTATAGACGGGGACAGGGATTGGAAGAGGACCTACAATGAGCAGTTCTTC | CASSIDGDRDWKRTYNEQFF | TRBJ2-1 | TRBD1 | - | TRBV19
TGTGCCAGCAGTGCCCACAGGGGTACGGGCTACACCTTC | CASSAHRGTGYTF | TRBJ1-2 | TRBD1 | few | TRBV27
TGCGCCAGCAGCCCCGATGGAGGATCGGGATACGAGCAGTACTTC | CASSPDGGSGYEQYF | TRBJ2-7 | - | - | TRBV5-1
TGTGCCAGCAGCCGGGACAGGGGGCGAGAGACCCAGTACTTC | CASSRDRGRETQYF | TRBJ2-5 | TRBD1 | - | TRBV6-5
TGTGCCAGCAGCTCCCTAGGCGGGACCAATGCCTACGAGCAGTACTTC | CASSSLGGTNAYEQYF | TRBJ2-7 | - | - | TRBV5-4
TGTGCCAGCAGTTACTCGCAACAATTTTCGGAGACCCAGTACTTC | CASSYSQQFSETQYF | TRBJ2-5 | - | - | TRBV6-5
TGTGCCAGCAGCCCCGGGACAGGGGGAACTGAAGCTTTCTTT | CASSPGTGGTEAFF | TRBJ1-1 | TRBD1 | - | TRBV5-6
TGTGCCTGGAGTGTCTCATCATCATTTTCGGGGCAGCCCCAGCATTTT | CAWSVSSSFSGQPQHF | TRBJ1-5 | - | once | TRBV30
TGTGCCAGCAGTTACCTCAATCAGCCCCAGCATTTT | CASSYLNQPQHF | TRBJ1-5 | - | - | TRBV6-5
TGCGCCAGCAGAAAGACAGGGCTCGAGACCCAGTACTTC | CASRKTGLETQYF | TRBJ2-5 | TRBD1 | - | TRBV10-2
TGTGCCAGCAGTTACGCCCGCGAGAGTGAGCAGTTCTTC | CASSYARESEQFF | TRBJ2-1 | - | - | TRBV6-5
TGCGCCAGCAGCCAGAACGCACTAGCGGGGAGATACGAGCAGTACTTC | CASSQNALAGRYEQYF | TRBJ2-7 | TRBD2 | - | TRBV4-3
TGTGCCAGCAGTAGAGGGACTAGCGGAGAGACCCAGTACTTC | CASSRGTSGETQYF | TRBJ2-5 | TRBD2 | - | TRBV27
TGTGCCAGCATTTTGTCAGACATATCCAATCAGCCCCAGCATTTT | CASILSDISNQPQHF | TRBJ1-5 | - | - | TRBV28
TGCGCCAGCAGCCAAGGGGACAGGAACACTGAAGCTTTCTTT | CASSQGDRNTEAFF | TRBJ1-1 | TRBD1 | once | TRBV4-1
TGCGCCAGCAGCCAAGATCGCACAGGGCGCAATCAACCCCAGCATTTT | CASSQDRTGRNQPQHF | TRBJ1-5 | - | once | TRBV4-1
TGTGCCAGCAGCTTAGCGCCGTCAGGGGGAGAGACCCAGTACTTC | CASSLAPSGGETQYF | TRBJ2-5 | TRBD1 | once | TRBV7-7
TGTGCCAGTAGTATTGGGATGGGGACTGGAGAAGAGACCCAGTACTTC | CASSIGMGTGEETQYF | TRBJ2-5 | - | once | TRBV19
TGTGCCAGCAGTCGGCTAGGGGGTCTCGATCAGCCCCAGCATTTT | CASSRLGGLDQPQHF | TRBJ1-5 | - | - | TRBV27
TGCGCCAGCAACTCACAAATAGGGACAGGGGTAACTGAAGCTTTCTTT | CASNSQIGTGVTEAFF | TRBJ1-1 | TRBD1 | - | TRBV4-3
TGTGCCAGCAGCCTCCAGATAGGACAGTCCTACGAGCAGTACTTC | CASSLQIGQSYEQYF | TRBJ2-7 | - | - | TRBV7-6
TGTGCCAGCAGCTTCACGGGGGGGAACACTGAAGCTTTCTTT | CASSFTGGNTEAFF | TRBJ1-1 | - | - | TRBV13
TGTGCCAGCAGTTACGATAGGGGGCGGGTGAACACTGAAGCTTTCTTT | CASSYDRGRVNTEAFF | TRBJ1-1 | TRBD1 | - | TRBV6-5
TGTGCCAGCAATATTATCCGGGAGCTCGGCAATGAGCAGTTCTTC | CASNIIRELGNEQFF | TRBJ2-1 | - | - | TRBV6-1
TGCGCCAGCAGCCAAGACGGACAGGGGTATGGCTACACCTTC | CASSQDGQGYGYTF | TRBJ1-2 | TRBD1 | - | TRBV4-3
TGCGCCAGCAGCTTGCTCCGGGTGCTGAGACAGCCCCAGCATTTT | CASSLLRVLRQPQHF | TRBJ1-5 | - | - | TRBV5-1
TGTGCCAGTAGTATTTACGTTAGAGAAACCTTCCATGGCTACACCTTC | CASSIYVRETFHGYTF | TRBJ1-2 | - | - | TRBV19
TGTGCCAGTAGTATCGACGGGGGGAACTACGAGCAGTACTTC | CASSIDGGNYEQYF | TRBJ2-7 | TRBD2 | - | TRBV19
TGTGCCAGCAGCCAAGATTTGGGTAAAGGGGATCGCTACACCTTC | CASSQDLGKGDRYTF | TRBJ1-2 | - | - | TRBV4-2
TGCGCCAGCAGCCTACGGACATTACAGGATTCACCCCTCCACTTT | CASSLRTLQDSPLHF | TRBJ1-6 | - | - | TRBV4-3
TGCAGTGCTCTGGACACTTACGAGCAGTACTTC | CSALDTYEQYF | TRBJ2-7 | - | - | TRBV20-1
TGTGCCAGTAGTTGGGCCGTGTCGGGGTGGGAAGAGCAGTACTTC | CASSWAVSGWEEQYF | TRBJ2-7 | - | - | TRBV19
TGTGCCAGCAGCACACCCAGGGTAGCCCCCAATGAGCAGTTCTTC | CASSTPRVAPNEQFF | TRBJ2-1 | - | - | TRBV5-6
TGTGCCAGCAGCTCTGGGACAGGGAGTGAAACTGAAGCTTTCTTT | CASSSGTGSETEAFF | TRBJ1-1 | TRBD1 | - | TRBV5-8
TGTGCCAGCAGCCCAAGACAGGGGGCGATTGGAAACACCATATATTTT | CASSPRQGAIGNTIYF | TRBJ1-3 | TRBD1 | - | TRBV7-2